This T cell receptor (beta chain) emerged from a study of beta chain features in type 1 diabetes. Study outcomes and limitations: PCR might favor shorter templates, equally in patients and controls. Unsettled here was the matter of whether HLA type influences TCRB rearrangement.

Sequencing targeted expressed TCRB transcripts, as all isolated RNA had been reverse transcribed. Clones were read by immunoSEQ multiplex PCR, and TCRdb kept only the in-frame ones, dropping some. This sample has some 410,000 clones, with roughly 11% found just once. This clone was observed a few times. What it binds is not known. CDR3 length equals 15 residues. J is TRBJ1-4 and V is TRBV1; the listed D gene, TRBD1, was not tested against the DNA. TRBV1 is recorded as a pseudogene. The TCR originated in a woman younger than 30 in good health. Specimen: naive CD4+ T cells from blood. The CDR3 nucleotides are TGCACCAGCAGCCCCCTACAGGGAACTAATGAAAAACTGTTTTTT. It is translated as CTSSPLQGTNEKLFF.